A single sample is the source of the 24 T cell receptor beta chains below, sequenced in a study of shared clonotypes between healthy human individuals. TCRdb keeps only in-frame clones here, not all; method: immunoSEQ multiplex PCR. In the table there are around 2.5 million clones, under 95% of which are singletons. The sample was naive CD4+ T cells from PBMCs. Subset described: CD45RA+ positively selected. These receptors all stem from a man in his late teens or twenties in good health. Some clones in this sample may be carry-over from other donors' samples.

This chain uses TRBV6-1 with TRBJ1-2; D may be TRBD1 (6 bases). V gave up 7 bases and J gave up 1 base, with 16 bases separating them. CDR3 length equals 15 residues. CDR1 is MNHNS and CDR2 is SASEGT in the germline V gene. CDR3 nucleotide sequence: TGTGCCAGCATTCGAGGGGGTTATTATAACTATGGCTACACCTTC. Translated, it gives CASIRGGYYNYGYTF.

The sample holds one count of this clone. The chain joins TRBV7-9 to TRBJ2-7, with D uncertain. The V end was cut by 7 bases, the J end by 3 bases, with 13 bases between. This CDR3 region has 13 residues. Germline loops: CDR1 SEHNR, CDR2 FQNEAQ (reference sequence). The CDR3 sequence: CASTLGGYYEQYF. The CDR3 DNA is TGTGCCAGCACTCTAGGCGGTTACTACGAGCAGTACTTC.

CDR3 in amino acids: CAWSSLSRTGIGYTF. DNA for the CDR3: TGTGCCTGGAGCTCATTAAGCCGGACAGGGATCGGCTACACCTTC. This chain uses TRBV30 with TRBJ1-2; 8 bases agree with TRBD1. The germline gives CDR1 GTSNPN, CDR2 SVGIG (reference sequence). This CDR3 has 15 amino acids. Trimming cost V 3 bases and J 8 bases; bases outside gene matches: 14.

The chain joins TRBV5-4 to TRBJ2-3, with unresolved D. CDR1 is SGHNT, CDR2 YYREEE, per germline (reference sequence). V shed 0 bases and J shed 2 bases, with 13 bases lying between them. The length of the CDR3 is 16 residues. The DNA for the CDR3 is TGTGCCAGCAGCTTGGAAACGGAGATCCCCACAGATACGCAGTATTTT. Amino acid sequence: CASSLETEIPTDTQYF.

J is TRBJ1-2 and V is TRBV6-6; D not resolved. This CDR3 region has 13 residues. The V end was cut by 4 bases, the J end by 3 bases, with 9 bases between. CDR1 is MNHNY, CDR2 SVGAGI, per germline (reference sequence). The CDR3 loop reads CASSFDGYYGYTF. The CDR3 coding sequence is TGTGCCAGCAGTTTTGACGGCTACTATGGCTACACCTTC.

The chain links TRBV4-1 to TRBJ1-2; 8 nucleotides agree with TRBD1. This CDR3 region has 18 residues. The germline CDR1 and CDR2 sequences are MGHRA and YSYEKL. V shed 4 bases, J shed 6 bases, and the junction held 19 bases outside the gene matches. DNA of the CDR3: TGCGCCAGCAGCCGCCTTCAGGTTCACGCAGGGGGCGCGGATGGCTACACCTTC. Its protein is CASSRLQVHAGGADGYTF.

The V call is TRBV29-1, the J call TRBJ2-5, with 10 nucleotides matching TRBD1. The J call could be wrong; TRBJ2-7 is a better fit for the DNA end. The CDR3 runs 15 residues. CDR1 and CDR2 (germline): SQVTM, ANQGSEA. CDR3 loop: CSVEDQTGGQDEQYF. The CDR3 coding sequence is TGCAGCGTTGAAGACCAGACAGGGGGCCAGGACGAGCAGTACTTC.

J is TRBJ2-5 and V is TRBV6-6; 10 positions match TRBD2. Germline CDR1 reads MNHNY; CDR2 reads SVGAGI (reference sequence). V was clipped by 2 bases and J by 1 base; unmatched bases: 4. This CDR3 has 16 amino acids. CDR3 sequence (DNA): TGTGCCAGCAGTTACGGACTAGCGGCCCCCCAAGAGACCCAGTACTTC. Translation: CASSYGLAAPQETQYF.

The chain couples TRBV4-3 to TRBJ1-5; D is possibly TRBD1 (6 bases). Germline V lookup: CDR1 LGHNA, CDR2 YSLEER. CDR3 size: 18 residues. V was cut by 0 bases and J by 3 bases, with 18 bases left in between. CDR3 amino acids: CASSQDPAGAGANQPQHF. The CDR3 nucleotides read TGCGCCAGCAGCCAAGATCCTGCGGGGGCAGGGGCCAATCAGCCCCAGCATTTT.

The CDR3 DNA follows: TGTGCCAGCTCACCAACACAGGGGCTGGAAGAGAACACTGAAGCTTTCTTT. Amino acids: CASSPTQGLEENTEAFF. V usage is TRBV18 and J usage is TRBJ1-1; 7 nucleotides align to TRBD1. The trim removed 2 bases at V and 1 base at J, leaving 10 bases unmatched. This CDR3 is built from 17 residues. In germline, CDR1 is KGHSH, CDR2 LQKENI.

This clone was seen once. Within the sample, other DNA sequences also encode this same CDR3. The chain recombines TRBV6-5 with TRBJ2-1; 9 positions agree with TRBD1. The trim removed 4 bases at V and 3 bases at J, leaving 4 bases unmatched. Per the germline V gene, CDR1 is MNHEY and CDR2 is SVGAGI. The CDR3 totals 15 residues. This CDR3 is CASSSPGQGYNEQFF. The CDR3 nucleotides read TGTGCCAGCAGTTCTCCGGGACAGGGCTACAATGAGCAGTTCTTC.

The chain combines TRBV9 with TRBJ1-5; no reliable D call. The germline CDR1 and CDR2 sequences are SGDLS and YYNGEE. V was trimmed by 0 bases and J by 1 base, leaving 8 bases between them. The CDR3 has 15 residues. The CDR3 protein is CASSVELWSNQPQHF. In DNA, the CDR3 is TGTGCCAGCAGCGTAGAGCTTTGGAGCAATCAGCCCCAGCATTTT.

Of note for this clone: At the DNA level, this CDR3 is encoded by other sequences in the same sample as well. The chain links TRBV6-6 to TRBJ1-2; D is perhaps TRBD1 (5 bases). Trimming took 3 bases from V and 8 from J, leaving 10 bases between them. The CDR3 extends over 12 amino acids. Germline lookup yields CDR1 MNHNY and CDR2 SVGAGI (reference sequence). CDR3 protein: CASSYSGEGYTF. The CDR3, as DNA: TGTGCCAGCAGTTATTCGGGGGAAGGCTACACCTTC.

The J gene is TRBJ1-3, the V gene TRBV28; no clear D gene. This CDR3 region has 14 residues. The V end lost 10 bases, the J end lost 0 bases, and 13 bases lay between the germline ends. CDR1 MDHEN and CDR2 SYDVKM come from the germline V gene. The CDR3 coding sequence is TGTGCCACCTTAGCGGCGAACTCTGGAAACACCATATATTTT. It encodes CATLAANSGNTIYF.

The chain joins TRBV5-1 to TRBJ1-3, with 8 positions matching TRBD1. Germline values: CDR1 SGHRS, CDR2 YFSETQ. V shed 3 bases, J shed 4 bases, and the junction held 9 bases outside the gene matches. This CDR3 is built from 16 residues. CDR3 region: CASSSGGQGTGNTIYF. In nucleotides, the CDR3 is TGCGCCAGCAGCTCGGGCGGACAGGGTACAGGAAACACCATATATTTT.

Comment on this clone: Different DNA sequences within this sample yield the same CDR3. As DNA, the CDR3 is TGTGCCAGCAGCGTAGCGGGGGGGAACACTGAAGCTTTCTTT. Translated: CASSVAGGNTEAFF. The chain recombines TRBV9 with TRBJ1-1; weak D call: TRBD1 (5 bases). This CDR3 is 14 amino acids long. Germline lookup yields CDR1 SGDLS and CDR2 YYNGEE. V gave up 0 bases and J gave up 1 base, with 7 bases separating them. The entire variable domain, with the rest obtained from reference TRBV9 and TRBJ1-1, is as follows: DSGVTQTPKHLITATGQRVTLRCSPRSGDLSVYWYQQSLDQGLQFLIQYYNGEERAKGNILERFSAQQFPDLHSELNLSSLELGDSALYFCASSVAGGNTEAFFGQGTRLTVV.

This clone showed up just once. CDR3 DNA sequence: TGTGCCACCAGCGGACAGACAGGGATTGAGGCTGAAGGCGAGCAGTACTTC. It translates to CATSGQTGIEAEGEQYF. The chain recombines TRBV15 with TRBJ2-7, with 7 bases matching TRBD1. CDR1 LNHNV and CDR2 YYDKDF come from the germline V gene (reference sequence). The CDR3 has 17 residues. V lost 5 bases to trimming and J lost 6 bases; unmatched junction nucleotides: 19.

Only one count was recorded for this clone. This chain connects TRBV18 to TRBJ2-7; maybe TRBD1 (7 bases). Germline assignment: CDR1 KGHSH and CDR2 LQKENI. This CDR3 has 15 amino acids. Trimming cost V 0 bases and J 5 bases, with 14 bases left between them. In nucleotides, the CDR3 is TGTGCCAGCTCACCACCGGGGGGACAGAGGGACGAGCAGTACTTC. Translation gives CASSPPGGQRDEQYF.

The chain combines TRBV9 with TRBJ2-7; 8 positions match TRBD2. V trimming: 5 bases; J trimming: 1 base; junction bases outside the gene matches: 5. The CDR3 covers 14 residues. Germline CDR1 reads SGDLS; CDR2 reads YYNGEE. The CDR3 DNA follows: TGTGCCAGCAGTGAAATAGCGGGGTCCTACGAGCAGTACTTC. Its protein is CASSEIAGSYEQYF.

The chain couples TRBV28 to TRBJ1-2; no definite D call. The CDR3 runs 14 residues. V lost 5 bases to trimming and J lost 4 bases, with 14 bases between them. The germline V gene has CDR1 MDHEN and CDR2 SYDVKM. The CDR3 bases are TGTGCCAGCAGTGCCCGAGAGAAAATCTATGGCTACACCTTC. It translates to CASSAREKIYGYTF.

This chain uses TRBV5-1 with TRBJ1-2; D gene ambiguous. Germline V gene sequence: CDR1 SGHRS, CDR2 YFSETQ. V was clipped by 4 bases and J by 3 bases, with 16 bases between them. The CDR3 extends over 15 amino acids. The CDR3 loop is CASSPYTGIHYGYTF. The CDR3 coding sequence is TGCGCCAGCAGCCCCTATACCGGCATTCACTATGGCTACACCTTC.

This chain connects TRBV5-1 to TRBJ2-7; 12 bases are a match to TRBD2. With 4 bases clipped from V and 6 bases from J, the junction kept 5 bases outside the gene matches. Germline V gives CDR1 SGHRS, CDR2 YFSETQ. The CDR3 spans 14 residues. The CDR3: CASSPTSGSTEQYF. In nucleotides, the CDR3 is TGCGCCAGCAGCCCGACTAGCGGGAGTACCGAGCAGTACTTC. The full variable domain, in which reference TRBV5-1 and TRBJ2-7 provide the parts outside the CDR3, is KAGVTQTPRYLIKTRGQQVTLSCSPISGHRSVSWYQQTPGQGLQFLFEYFSETQRNKGNFPGRFSGRQFSNSRSEMNVSTLELGDSALYLCASSPTSGSTEQYFGPGTRLTVT.

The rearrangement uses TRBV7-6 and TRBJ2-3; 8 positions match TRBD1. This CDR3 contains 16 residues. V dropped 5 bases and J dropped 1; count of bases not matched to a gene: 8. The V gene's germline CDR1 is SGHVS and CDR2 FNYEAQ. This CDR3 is CASSIQGAEGTDTQYF. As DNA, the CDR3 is TGTGCCAGCAGCATCCAGGGGGCTGAGGGCACAGATACGCAGTATTTT.

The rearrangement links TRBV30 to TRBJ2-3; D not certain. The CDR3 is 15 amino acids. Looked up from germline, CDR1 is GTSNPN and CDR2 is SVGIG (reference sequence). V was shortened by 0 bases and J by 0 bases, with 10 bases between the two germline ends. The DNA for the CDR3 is TGTGCCTGGAGTGTAGGCGGCAGGAGCACAGATACGCAGTATTTT. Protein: CAWSVGGRSTDTQYF.